This T cell receptor beta chain was retrieved from a study of T cells in Graves' hyperthyroidism and ophthalmopathy. Study conclusions and caveats: Ophthalmopathy could be told apart from stable hyperthyroidism with a 13 V-J model.

Stable Graves' hyperthyroidism meant no ophthalmopathy progression within 18 months. Hyperthyroidism had been newly diagnosed in patients aged 18 to 65, and its duration was under 2 months. RNA transcripts served as the template for amplifying TCR beta CDR3 regions. The primer set for the first-round RT-PCR of the TCR CDR3 was HTBI. TCRdb reprocessed the multiplex PCR reads with MiXCR, giving one entry per CDR3 protein. The sample lists approximately 710,000 distinct CDR3 sequences; 17% were seen once. Germline V gives CDR1 MNHNS, CDR2 SASEGT. Trimming cost V 6 bases and J 2 bases; bases outside gene matches: 10. The CDR3 is 15 residues long. This clonotype showed up just once. Its antigen is unknown. Just one base apart from a much larger clone, this may be a read error.

Sequenced material: blood. The chain combines TRBV6-1 with TRBJ2-7; 7 nucleotides line up with TRBD2. This receptor was obtained from a man aged 50 to 60 with Graves' hyperthyroidism. This CDR3 reads CASRFYVGGTYEQYF. CDR3 bases: TGTGCCAGCAGGTTTTATGTGGGAGGGACCTACGAGCAGTACTTC.